The present T cell receptor (beta chain) was sequenced within a study of OX40 agonist ivuxolimab in advanced cancers. Overall study context: Patients assigned to dose escalation were diagnosed with hepatocellular carcinoma, melanoma, renal cell or head and neck cancer. Participants, 82.7% male, averaged about 56 years of age, ranging from 23 to 79.

Sequenced by immunoSEQ multiplex PCR; TCRdb stores in-frame clones only, minus some. The data show under 20,000 clones, roughly 80% seen once. Sample share makes this clone medium-sized. Per germline, CDR1 LNHDA and CDR2 SQIVND (reference sequence). This CDR3 contains 18 residues. J gave up 1 base and V 5 bases, and 11 bases lay outside the gene matches. The specimen was CD4+ or CD8+ T cells sorted from blood, collected in a trial of the OX40 agonist ivuxolimab. This rearrangement joins TRBV19 to TRBJ2-3; 11 nucleotides agree with TRBD2. This clonotype was obtained from an adult with an advanced solid tumor such as melanoma, head and neck, liver or kidney cancer. The CDR3 loop reads CASSLMLAGGLGTDTQYF. CDR3 bases: TGTGCCAGTAGTCTAATGCTAGCGGGAGGATTAGGCACAGATACGCAGTATTTT.